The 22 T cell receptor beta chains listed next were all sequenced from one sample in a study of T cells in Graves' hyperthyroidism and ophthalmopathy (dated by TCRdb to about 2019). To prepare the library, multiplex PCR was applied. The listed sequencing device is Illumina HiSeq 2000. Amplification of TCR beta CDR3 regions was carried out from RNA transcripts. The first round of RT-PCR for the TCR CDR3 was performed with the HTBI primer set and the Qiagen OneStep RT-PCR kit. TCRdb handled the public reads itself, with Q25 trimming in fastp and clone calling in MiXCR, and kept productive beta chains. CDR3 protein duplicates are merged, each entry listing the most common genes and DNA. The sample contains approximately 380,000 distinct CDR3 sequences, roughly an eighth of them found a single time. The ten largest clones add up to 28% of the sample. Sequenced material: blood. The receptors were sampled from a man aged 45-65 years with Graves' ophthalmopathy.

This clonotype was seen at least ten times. CDR3 in amino acids: CASRPNPPGLADNEQFF. In DNA form, the CDR3 reads TGTGCCAGCAGACCCAACCCACCGGGACTAGCGGACAATGAGCAGTTCTTC. The rearrangement uses TRBV2 and TRBJ2-1, with 11 bases that match TRBD2. CDR1 is SNHLY, CDR2 FYNNEI, per germline. The CDR3 consists of 17 residues. V lost 6 bases to trimming and J lost 5 bases; unmatched junction nucleotides: 12. The entire variable domain, with the rest obtained from reference TRBV2 and TRBJ2-1, is as follows: EPEVTQTPSHQVTQMGQEVILRCVPISNHLYFYWYRQILGQKVEFLVSFYNNEISEKSEIFDDQFSVERPDGSNFTLKIRSTKLEDSAMYFCASRPNPPGLADNEQFFGPGTRLTVL.

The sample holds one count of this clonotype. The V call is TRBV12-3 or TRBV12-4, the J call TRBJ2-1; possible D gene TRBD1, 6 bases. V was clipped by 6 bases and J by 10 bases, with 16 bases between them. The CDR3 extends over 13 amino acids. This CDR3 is CASRWDTGSEQFF. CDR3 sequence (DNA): TGTGCCAGCAGGTGGGATACAGGGTCGGAGCAGTTCTTC.

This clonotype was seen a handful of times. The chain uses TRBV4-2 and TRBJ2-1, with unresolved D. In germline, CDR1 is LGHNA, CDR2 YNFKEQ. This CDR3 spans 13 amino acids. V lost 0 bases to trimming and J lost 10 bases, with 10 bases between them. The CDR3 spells CASSQDQRPEQFF. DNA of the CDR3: TGTGCCAGCAGCCAAGATCAGCGTCCCGAGCAGTTCTTC.

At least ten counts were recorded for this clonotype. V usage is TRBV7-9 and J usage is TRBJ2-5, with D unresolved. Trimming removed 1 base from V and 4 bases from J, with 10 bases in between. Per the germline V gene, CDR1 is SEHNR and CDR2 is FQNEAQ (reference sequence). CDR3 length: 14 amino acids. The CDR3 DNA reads TGTGCCAGCAGCTTAGGGACGGTGGGAGAGACCCAGTACTTC. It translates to CASSLGTVGETQYF.

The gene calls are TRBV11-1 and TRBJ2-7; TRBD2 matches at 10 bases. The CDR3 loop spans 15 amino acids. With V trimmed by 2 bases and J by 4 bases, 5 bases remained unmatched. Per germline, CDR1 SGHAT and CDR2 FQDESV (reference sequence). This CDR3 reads CASSLQASGSYEQYF. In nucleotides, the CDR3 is TGTGCCAGCAGCTTACAAGCTAGCGGGAGTTACGAGCAGTACTTC.

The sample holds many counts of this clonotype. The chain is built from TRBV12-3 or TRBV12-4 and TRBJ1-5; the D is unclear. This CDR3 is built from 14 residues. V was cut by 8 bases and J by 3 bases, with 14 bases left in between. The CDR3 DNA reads TGTGCCAGCGTTCGGTCCGGAATCAATCAGCCCCAGCATTTT. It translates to CASVRSGINQPQHF.

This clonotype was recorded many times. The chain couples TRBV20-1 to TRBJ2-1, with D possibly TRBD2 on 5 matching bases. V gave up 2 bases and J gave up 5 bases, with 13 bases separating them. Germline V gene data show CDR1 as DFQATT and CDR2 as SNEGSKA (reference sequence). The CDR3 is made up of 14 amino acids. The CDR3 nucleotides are TGCAGTGCTAGACCGGGGAGTGGCAACAATGAGCAGTTCTTC. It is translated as CSARPGSGNNEQFF.

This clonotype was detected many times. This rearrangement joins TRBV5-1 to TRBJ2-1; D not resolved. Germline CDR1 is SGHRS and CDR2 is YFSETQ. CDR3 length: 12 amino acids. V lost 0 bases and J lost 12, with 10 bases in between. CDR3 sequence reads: CASSLGSLGQFF. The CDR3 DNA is TGCGCCAGCAGCTTGGGATCCTTGGGGCAGTTCTTC.

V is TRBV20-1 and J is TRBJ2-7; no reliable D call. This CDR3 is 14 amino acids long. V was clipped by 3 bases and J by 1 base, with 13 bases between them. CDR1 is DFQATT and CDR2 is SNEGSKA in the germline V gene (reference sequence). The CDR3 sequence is CSASHQQSSYEQYF. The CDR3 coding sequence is TGCAGTGCTAGTCACCAGCAGAGTTCCTACGAGCAGTACTTC.

CDR3 region: CATSSLTSGTAYNEQFF. CDR3 nucleotide sequence: TGTGCCACCAGCAGCCTGACTAGCGGGACAGCGTACAATGAGCAGTTCTTC. The rearrangement links TRBV15 to TRBJ2-1; 11 nucleotides align to TRBD2. The CDR3 covers 17 residues. Per germline, CDR1 LNHNV and CDR2 YYDKDF (reference sequence). V was pared by 3 bases and J by 4 bases, with 8 bases of the junction left unmatched.

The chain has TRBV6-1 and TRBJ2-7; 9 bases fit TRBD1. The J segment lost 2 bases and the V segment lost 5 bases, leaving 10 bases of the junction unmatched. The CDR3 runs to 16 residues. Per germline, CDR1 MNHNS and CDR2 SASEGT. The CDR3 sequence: CASSPAWDRATYEQYF. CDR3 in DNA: TGTGCCAGCAGTCCAGCCTGGGACAGGGCGACCTACGAGCAGTACTTC.

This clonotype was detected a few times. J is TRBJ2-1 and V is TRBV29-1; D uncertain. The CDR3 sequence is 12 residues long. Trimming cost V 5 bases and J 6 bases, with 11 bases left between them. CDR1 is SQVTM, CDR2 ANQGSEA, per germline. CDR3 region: CSVTLMGNEQFF. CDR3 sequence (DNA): TGCAGCGTTACCCTCATGGGCAATGAGCAGTTCTTC.

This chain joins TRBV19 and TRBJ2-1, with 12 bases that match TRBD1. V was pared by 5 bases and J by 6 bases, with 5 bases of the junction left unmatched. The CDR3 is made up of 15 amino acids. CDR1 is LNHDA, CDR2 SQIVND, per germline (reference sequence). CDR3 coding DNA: TGTGCCAGTAGTCCGAGGGGACAGGGGGCCAATGAGCAGTTCTTC. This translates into CASSPRGQGANEQFF. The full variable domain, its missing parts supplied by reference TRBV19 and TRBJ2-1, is DGGITQSPKYLFRKEGQNVTLSCEQNLNHDAMYWYRQDPGQGLRLIYYSQIVNDFQKGDIAEGYSVSREKKESFPLTVTSAQKNPTAFYLCASSPRGQGANEQFFGPGTRLTVL.

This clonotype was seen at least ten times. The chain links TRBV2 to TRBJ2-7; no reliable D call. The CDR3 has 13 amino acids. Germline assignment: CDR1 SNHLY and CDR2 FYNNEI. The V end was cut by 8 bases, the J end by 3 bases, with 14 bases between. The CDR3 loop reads CASYGRPIYEQYF. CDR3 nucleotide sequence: TGTGCCAGCTATGGAAGACCGATCTACGAGCAGTACTTC.

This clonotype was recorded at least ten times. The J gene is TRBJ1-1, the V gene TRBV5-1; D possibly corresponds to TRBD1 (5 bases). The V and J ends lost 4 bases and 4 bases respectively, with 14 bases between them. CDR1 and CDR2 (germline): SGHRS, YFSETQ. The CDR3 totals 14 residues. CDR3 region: CASSPSGGVTEAFF. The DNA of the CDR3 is TGCGCCAGCAGCCCCTCTGGAGGGGTCACTGAAGCTTTCTTT.

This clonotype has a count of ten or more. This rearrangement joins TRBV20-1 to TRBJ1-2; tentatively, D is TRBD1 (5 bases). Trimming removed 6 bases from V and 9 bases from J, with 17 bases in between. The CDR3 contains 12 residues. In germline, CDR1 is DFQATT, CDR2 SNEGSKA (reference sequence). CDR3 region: CSARMTDHRYTF. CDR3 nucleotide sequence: TGCAGTGCCCGTATGACAGACCACCGCTACACCTTC.

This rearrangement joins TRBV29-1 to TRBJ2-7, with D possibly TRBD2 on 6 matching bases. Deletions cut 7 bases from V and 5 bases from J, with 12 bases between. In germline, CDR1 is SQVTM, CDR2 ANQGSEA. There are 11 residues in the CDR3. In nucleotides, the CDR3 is TGCAGCGGGGGGGTGTTCGACGAGCAGTACTTC. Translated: CSGGVFDEQYF.

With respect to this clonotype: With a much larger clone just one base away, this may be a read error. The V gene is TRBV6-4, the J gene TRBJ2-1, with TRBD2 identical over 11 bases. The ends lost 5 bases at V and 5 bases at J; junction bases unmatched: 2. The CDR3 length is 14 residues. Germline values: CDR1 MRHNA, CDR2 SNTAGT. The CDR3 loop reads CASSLAGGNNEQFF. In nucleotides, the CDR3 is TGTGCCAGCAGTCTAGCGGGAGGTAACAATGAGCAGTTCTTC.

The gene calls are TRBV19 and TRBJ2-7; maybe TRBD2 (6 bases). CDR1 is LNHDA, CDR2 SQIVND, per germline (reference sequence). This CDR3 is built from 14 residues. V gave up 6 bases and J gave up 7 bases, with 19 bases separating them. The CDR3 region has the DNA TGTGCCAGTAGCACACGGGGGACCCCGGGGGAGCAGTACTTC. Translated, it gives CASSTRGTPGEQYF.

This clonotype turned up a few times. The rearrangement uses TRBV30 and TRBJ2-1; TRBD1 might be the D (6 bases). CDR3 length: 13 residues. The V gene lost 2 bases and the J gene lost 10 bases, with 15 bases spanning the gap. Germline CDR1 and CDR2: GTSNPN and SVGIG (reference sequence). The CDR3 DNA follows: TGTGCCTGGAGTTACGGGGACATACGAGAGCAGTTCTTC. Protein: CAWSYGDIREQFF.

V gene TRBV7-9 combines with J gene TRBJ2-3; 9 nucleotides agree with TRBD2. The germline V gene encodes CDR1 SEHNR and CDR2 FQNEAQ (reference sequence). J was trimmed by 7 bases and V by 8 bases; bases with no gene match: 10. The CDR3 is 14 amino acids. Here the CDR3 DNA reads TGTGCCAGCGGGCGGGAGGGGGCGGTGAATACGCAGTATTTT. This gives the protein CASGREGAVNTQYF.

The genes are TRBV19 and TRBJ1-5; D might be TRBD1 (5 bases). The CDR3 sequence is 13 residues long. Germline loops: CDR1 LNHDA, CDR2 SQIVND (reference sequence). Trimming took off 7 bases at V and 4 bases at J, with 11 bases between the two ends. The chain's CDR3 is CASTAAGNQPQHF. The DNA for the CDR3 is TGTGCCAGTACCGCAGCAGGGAATCAGCCCCAGCATTTT.